What follows are 20 T cell receptor beta chains derived from one specimen sequenced in a study of T cells in Graves' hyperthyroidism and ophthalmopathy. The investigators amplified TCR beta CDR3 regions from RNA transcripts. The HTBI primer set drove a first-round RT-PCR of the TCR CDR3. TCRdb processed the multiplex PCR reads anew with MiXCR; each CDR3 protein has one entry. This table has roughly 500,000 distinct CDR3 sequences, around a fifth appearing once. Sequences were obtained from blood. These receptors were obtained from a woman aged 70-85 years with Graves' ophthalmopathy.

The gene calls are TRBV6-2 or TRBV6-3 and TRBJ2-7, with D tentatively TRBD1 or TRBD2 (6 bases each). Trimming removed 8 bases from V and 4 bases from J, with 15 bases in between. The CDR3 sequence is 13 residues long. Germline V gene lookup returns CDR1 MNHEY and CDR2 SVGEGT. The CDR3 spells CASQKGGRYEQYF. In DNA, the CDR3 is TGTGCCAGCCAAAAAGGGGGGAGATACGAGCAGTACTTC.

This clonotype was found a few times. The rearrangement links TRBV10-3 to TRBJ1-1; 7 bases match TRBD1. The V gene end was trimmed by 6 bases and the J gene end by 0 bases; junction bases not matched to a gene: 4. This CDR3 spans 14 amino acids. Germline V gene data show CDR1 as ENHRY and CDR2 as SYGVKD. CDR3 sequence reads: CAIRAGTVNTEAFF. For the CDR3, the DNA is TGTGCCATCAGAGCCGGGACAGTGAACACTGAAGCTTTCTTT.

This chain joins TRBV10-3 and TRBJ1-5; D possibly corresponds to TRBD1 (5 bases). This CDR3 spans 17 amino acids. In germline, CDR1 is ENHRY, CDR2 SYGVKD. V shed 0 bases and J shed 1 base, with 13 bases lying between them. CDR3 in amino acids: CAISESTLGVSNQPQHF. CDR3 DNA sequence: TGTGCCATCAGTGAGTCAACCCTAGGGGTGAGCAATCAGCCCCAGCATTTT.

The chain links TRBV28 to TRBJ1-1; no reliable D call. The germline V and J ends were trimmed by 7 bases and 3 bases, with 9 bases remaining between them. Germline V gene sequence: CDR1 MDHEN, CDR2 SYDVKM. The CDR3 runs 12 residues. The CDR3: CASNLGHTEAFF. CDR3 bases: TGTGCCAGCAATCTCGGTCACACTGAAGCTTTCTTT.

V is TRBV9 and J is TRBJ2-3, with a tentative D call TRBD1 (6 bases). CDR1 SGDLS and CDR2 YYNGEE come from the germline V gene. The CDR3 sequence is 13 residues long. Trimming took 3 bases from V and 6 from J, leaving 11 bases between them. In DNA, the CDR3 is TGTGCCAGCAGCGCCGGACAGTGCGATACGCAGTATTTT. This sequence encodes CASSAGQCDTQYF.

This chain uses TRBV7-3 with TRBJ1-1, with 10 bases matching TRBD1. V was clipped by 4 bases and J by 7 bases; unmatched bases: 6. CDR1 and CDR2 (germline): SGHTA, FQGTGA. This CDR3 contains 14 residues. CDR3: CASSSTGGFGEAFF. CDR3 coding DNA: TGTGCCAGCAGCTCGACAGGGGGCTTTGGTGAAGCTTTCTTT.

This clonotype was picked up a small number of times. This clone may be a read error of a much larger clone one base away. The chain uses TRBV2 and TRBJ1-2; no clear D. The germline V gene encodes CDR1 SNHLY and CDR2 FYNNEI. CDR3 length: 11 residues. V lost 2 bases to trimming and J lost 10 bases, with 8 bases between them. The CDR3 reads CASSETRPYTF. In DNA, the CDR3 is TGTGCCAGCAGTGAAACCCGGCCCTACACCTTC.

This chain connects TRBV5-1 to TRBJ2-7, with 9 bases that match TRBD1. This CDR3 has 14 amino acids. Germline V gene sequence: CDR1 SGHRS, CDR2 YFSETQ. Trimming took 1 base from V and 7 from J; bases not matched to a gene: 6. The DNA of the CDR3 is TGCGCCAGCAGCTTGATACAGGGGGCGGGGGAGCAGTACTTC. It is translated as CASSLIQGAGEQYF.

This chain joins TRBV10-3 and TRBJ2-1; TRBD2 agrees at 8 bases. In germline, CDR1 is ENHRY, CDR2 SYGVKD. This CDR3 region has 13 residues. The CDR3 nucleotides read TGTGTGACTTCGGAGCGGGAGTTCGATGAGCAGTTCTTC. Protein: CVTSEREFDEQFF.

As regards this clonotype: Compared with germline, one end of the junction differs, possibly owing to a read error. The V and J genes are TRBV7-9 and TRBJ2-1, with D perhaps matching TRBD2 (7 bases). The CDR3 consists of 15 residues. CDR1 and CDR2 from the germline V gene are SEHNR and FQNEAQ (reference sequence). This chain's CDR3 is CGSSLIRLGGDEQFF. In DNA, the CDR3 is TGTGGCAGCAGCTTAATTCGGCTAGGGGGGGATGAGCAGTTCTTC.

Many counts were recorded for this clonotype. The chain links TRBV28 to TRBJ2-7; TRBD1 matches 11 bases. Germline V gene lookup returns CDR1 MDHEN and CDR2 SYDVKM. The CDR3 has 14 residues. Trimming took 3 bases from V and 7 from J; bases not matched to a gene: 5. The CDR3 protein is CASSFWDRGWEQYF. The CDR3 DNA reads TGTGCCAGCAGTTTCTGGGACAGGGGGTGGGAGCAGTACTTC.

This clonotype has a handful of counts. CDR3 residues: CASSVDEGLTEAFF. Written as DNA, the CDR3 is TGTGCCAGCAGCGTAGATGAGGGGTTAACTGAAGCTTTCTTT. The rearrangement uses TRBV9 and TRBJ1-1; tentative D call: TRBD1 (5 bases). This CDR3 has 14 amino acids. V lost 0 bases to trimming and J lost 5 bases, with 11 bases between them. Germline values: CDR1 SGDLS, CDR2 YYNGEE. Supplemented by reference TRBV9 and TRBJ1-1, the full variable domain reads DSGVTQTPKHLITATGQRVTLRCSPRSGDLSVYWYQQSLDQGLQFLIQYYNGEERAKGNILERFSAQQFPDLHSELNLSSLELGDSALYFCASSVDEGLTEAFFGQGTRLTVV.

This clonotype was recorded once. The CDR3 protein is CASSIGRGGLAVNEQFF. CDR3 sequence (DNA): TGTGCCAGTAGTATCGGGCGAGGGGGACTAGCGGTCAATGAGCAGTTCTTC. V and J are TRBV19 and TRBJ2-1; the match to TRBD2 covers 11 bases. The CDR3 has 17 residues. In germline, CDR1 is LNHDA, CDR2 SQIVND (reference sequence). V lost 3 bases, J lost 6 bases, and 10 bases stayed unmatched.

In this sample, this clonotype turned up a few times. Here the CDR3 DNA reads TGCGCCAGCAGCTTAGACGGACAGGGGGCGCGTGGCTACACCTTC. Translated, it gives CASSLDGQGARGYTF. The chain is built from TRBV5-1 and TRBJ1-2, with 11 bases that match TRBD1. Germline lookup yields CDR1 SGHRS and CDR2 YFSETQ. The J segment lost 7 bases and the V segment lost 2 bases, leaving 7 bases of the junction unmatched. This CDR3 is 15 amino acids long.

This clonotype has at least ten counts. The chain recombines TRBV28 with TRBJ1-1, with no clear D. The V end was cut by 5 bases, the J end by 5 bases, with 12 bases between. CDR1 is MDHEN and CDR2 is SYDVKM in the germline V gene. The CDR3 length is 13 residues. The CDR3 spells CASSPSGETEAFF. CDR3 DNA: TGTGCCAGCAGTCCCTCTGGGGAGACTGAAGCTTTCTTT.

This clonotype occurred many times. DNA of the CDR3: TGTGCCAGCAGTGCCTACGACAGCTTTGTCTCCTACGAGCAGTACTTC. This sequence encodes CASSAYDSFVSYEQYF. This chain uses TRBV28 with TRBJ2-7; TRBD1 is a possible D gene (5 bases). Germline V CDR1 and CDR2: MDHEN, SYDVKM. Between the trimmed V and J ends, which lost 5 bases and 0 bases, there was a span of 17 bases. The CDR3 has 16 amino acids.

CDR3 sequence (DNA): TGTGCCAGCAGCGTAGGACAGGGGGCATCCTACGAGCAGTACTTC. Protein: CASSVGQGASYEQYF. The chain carries TRBV9 and TRBJ2-7; 10 bases line up with TRBD1. Trimming took 0 bases from V and 1 from J; bases not matched to a gene: 1. Germline CDR1 SGDLS, CDR2 YYNGEE. The CDR3 length is 15 residues.

This clonotype occurred a few times. The chain recombines TRBV6-1 with TRBJ2-2, with 7 bases that match TRBD1. Trimming removed 7 bases from V and 7 bases from J; junction bases left unmatched: 12. CDR1 and CDR2 (germline): MNHNS, SASEGT. The CDR3 consists of 15 residues. Here the CDR3 DNA reads TGTGCCAGCACCTACAGAAGGGGGCCCGTCGGGGAGCTGTTTTTT. This sequence encodes CASTYRRGPVGELFF.

This clonotype has at least ten counts. This chain joins TRBV28 and TRBJ2-7; D might be TRBD1 (6 bases). The germline CDR1 and CDR2 sequences are MDHEN and SYDVKM. The CDR3 length is 13 residues. The germline V and J ends were trimmed by 5 bases and 7 bases, with 15 bases remaining between them. The CDR3 DNA reads TGTGCCAGCAGTCTCCATTTCCAGGGGGAGCAGTACTTC. It encodes CASSLHFQGEQYF. Supplemented by reference TRBV28 and TRBJ2-7, the full variable domain reads DVKVTQSSRYLVKRTGEKVFLECVQDMDHENMFWYRQDPGLGLRLIYFSYDVKMKEKGDIPEGYSVSREKKERFSLILESASTNQTSMYLCASSLHFQGEQYFGPGTRLTVT.

The chain joins TRBV18 to TRBJ1-6; TRBD1 matches 7 bases. This CDR3 contains 14 residues. After removal of 1 base from V and 9 bases from J, the junction contained 3 bases not matched to a gene. In germline, CDR1 is KGHSH, CDR2 LQKENI. The DNA for the CDR3 is TGTGCCAGCTCACCACGGGACAGAGGTTCACCCCTCCACTTT. It codes for CASSPRDRGSPLHF.